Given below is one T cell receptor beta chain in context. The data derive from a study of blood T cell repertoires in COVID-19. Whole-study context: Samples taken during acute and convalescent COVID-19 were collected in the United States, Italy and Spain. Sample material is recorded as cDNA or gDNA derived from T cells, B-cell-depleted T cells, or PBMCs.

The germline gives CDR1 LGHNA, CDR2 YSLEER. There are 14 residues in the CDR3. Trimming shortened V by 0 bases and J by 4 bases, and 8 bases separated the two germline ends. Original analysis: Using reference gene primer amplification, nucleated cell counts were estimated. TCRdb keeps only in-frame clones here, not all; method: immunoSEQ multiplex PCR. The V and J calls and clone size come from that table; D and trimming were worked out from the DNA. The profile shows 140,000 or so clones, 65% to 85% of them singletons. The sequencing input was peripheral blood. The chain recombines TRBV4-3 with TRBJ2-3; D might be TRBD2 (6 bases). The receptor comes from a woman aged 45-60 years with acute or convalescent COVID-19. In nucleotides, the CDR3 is TGCGCCAGCAGCCAAGAGGGAGGCCCAGATACGCAGTATTTT. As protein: CASSQEGGPDTQYF.